What follows is one T cell receptor (beta chain) and its context. Measured with immunoSEQ multiplex PCR; TCRdb has only the in-frame clones, and not every one. Of more than 15,000 clones listed, approximately 79% are singletons. This entry belongs to a study of neoadjuvant nivolumab and ipilimumab in lung cancer. Looked up from germline, CDR1 is SGHNT and CDR2 is YYREEE (reference sequence). This CDR3 has 14 amino acids. Trimming cost V 0 bases and J 3 bases, with 9 bases left between them. The chain recombines TRBV5-4 with TRBJ1-1; unclear D gene. This clonotype originated in an adult with non-small cell lung cancer. The sample here was tumor tissue, taken after neoadjuvant nivolumab, alone or with ipilimumab, at or shortly before surgery. CDR3 coding DNA: TGTGCCAGCAGCTTGGAAAGGGCATACACTGAAGCTTTCTTT. Its protein product is CASSLERAYTEAFF.